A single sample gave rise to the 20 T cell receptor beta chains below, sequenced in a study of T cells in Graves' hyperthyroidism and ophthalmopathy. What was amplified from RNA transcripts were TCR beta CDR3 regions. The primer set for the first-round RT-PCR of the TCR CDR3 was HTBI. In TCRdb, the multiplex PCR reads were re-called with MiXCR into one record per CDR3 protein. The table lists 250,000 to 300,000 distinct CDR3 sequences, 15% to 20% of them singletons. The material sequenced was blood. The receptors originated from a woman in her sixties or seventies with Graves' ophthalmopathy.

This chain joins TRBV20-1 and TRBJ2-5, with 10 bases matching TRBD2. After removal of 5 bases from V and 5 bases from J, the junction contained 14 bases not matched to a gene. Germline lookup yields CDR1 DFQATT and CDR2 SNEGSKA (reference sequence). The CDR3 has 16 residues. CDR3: CSALGLAGDKGETQYF. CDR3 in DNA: TGCAGTGCTCTCGGGCTAGCGGGGGACAAAGGGGAGACCCAGTACTTC.

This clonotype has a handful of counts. In DNA, the CDR3 is TGTGCCAGCTCACCACCAAGTCAGGGGACTGAAGCTTTCTTT. It codes for CASSPPSQGTEAFF. The chain combines TRBV18 with TRBJ1-1, with D tentatively TRBD1 (6 bases). The V end lost 0 bases, the J end lost 5 bases, and 10 bases lay between the germline ends. Germline-derived CDR1 and CDR2 are KGHSH and LQKENI. The CDR3 is 14 amino acids.

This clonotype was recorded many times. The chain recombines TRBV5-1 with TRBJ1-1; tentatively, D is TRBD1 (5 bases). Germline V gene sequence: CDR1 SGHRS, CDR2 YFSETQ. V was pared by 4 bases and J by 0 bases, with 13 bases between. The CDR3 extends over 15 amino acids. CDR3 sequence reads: CASSLGRNMNTEAFF. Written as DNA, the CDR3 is TGCGCCAGCAGCCTGGGACGGAACATGAACACTGAAGCTTTCTTT. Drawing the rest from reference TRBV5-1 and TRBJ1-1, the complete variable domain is KAGVTQTPRYLIKTRGQQVTLSCSPISGHRSVSWYQQTPGQGLQFLFEYFSETQRNKGNFPGRFSGRQFSNSRSEMNVSTLELGDSALYLCASSLGRNMNTEAFFGQGTRLTVV.

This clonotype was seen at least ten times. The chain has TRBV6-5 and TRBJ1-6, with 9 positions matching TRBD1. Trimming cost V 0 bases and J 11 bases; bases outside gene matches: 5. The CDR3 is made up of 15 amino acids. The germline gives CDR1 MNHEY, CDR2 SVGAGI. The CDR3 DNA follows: TGTGCCAGCAGTTACTCGACAGGGGGATCGACACCCCTCCACTTT. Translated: CASSYSTGGSTPLHF.

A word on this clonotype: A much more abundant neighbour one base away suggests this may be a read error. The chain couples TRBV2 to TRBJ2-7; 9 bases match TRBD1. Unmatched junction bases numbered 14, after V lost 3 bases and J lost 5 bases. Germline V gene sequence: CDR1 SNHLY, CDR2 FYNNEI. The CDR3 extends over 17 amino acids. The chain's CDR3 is CASSETSSGTGSHEQYF. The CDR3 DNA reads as TGTGCCAGCAGTGAGACCTCGTCCGGGACAGGGAGCCACGAGCAGTACTTC.

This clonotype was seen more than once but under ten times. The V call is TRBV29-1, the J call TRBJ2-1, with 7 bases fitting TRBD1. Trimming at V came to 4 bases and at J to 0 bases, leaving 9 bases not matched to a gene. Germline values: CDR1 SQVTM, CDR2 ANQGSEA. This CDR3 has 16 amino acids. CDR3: CSVGGGQGPSYNEQFF. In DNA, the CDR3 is TGCAGCGTTGGAGGGGGCCAGGGACCCTCCTACAATGAGCAGTTCTTC.

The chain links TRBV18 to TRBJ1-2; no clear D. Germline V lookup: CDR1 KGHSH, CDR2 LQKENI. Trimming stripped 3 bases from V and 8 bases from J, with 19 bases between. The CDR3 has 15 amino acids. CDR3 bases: TGTGCCAGCTCACCTCTACGAGCAGGCCAAGGAGGCTACACCTTC. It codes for CASSPLRAGQGGYTF.

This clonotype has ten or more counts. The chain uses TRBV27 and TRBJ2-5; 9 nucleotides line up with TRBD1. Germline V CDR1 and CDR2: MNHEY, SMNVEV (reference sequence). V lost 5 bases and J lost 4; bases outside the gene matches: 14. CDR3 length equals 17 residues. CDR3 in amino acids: CASSMIGTGKGVETQYF. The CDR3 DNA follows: TGTGCCAGCAGTATGATCGGGACAGGGAAAGGAGTAGAGACCCAGTACTTC.

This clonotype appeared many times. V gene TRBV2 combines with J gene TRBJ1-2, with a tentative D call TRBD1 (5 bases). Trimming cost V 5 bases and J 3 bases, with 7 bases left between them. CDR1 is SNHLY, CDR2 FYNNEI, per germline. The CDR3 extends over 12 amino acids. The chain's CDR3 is CASSIRDYGYTF. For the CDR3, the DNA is TGTGCCAGCAGTATCAGGGACTATGGCTACACCTTC.

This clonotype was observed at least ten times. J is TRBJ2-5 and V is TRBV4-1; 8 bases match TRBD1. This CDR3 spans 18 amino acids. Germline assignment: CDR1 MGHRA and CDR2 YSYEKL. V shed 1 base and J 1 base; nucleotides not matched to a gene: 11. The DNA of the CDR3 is TGCGCCAGCAGCCAAGGATGGGGTTCGGACAGGGCCCAAGAGACCCAGTACTTC. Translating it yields CASSQGWGSDRAQETQYF.

This chain's CDR3 is CASSPGQGTGNTIYF. The DNA of the CDR3 is TGTGCCAGCAGCCCCGGACAGGGAACTGGAAACACCATATATTTT. The chain uses TRBV5-4 and TRBJ1-3; 8 bases map to TRBD1. Germline values: CDR1 SGHNT, CDR2 YYREEE (reference sequence). The J segment lost 2 bases and the V segment lost 4 bases, leaving 5 bases of the junction unmatched. CDR3 length: 15 amino acids.

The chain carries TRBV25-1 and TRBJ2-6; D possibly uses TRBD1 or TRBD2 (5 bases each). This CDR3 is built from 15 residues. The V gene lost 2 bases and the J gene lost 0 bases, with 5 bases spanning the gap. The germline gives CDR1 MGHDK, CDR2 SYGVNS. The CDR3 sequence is CASSEGGSGANVLTF. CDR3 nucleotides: TGTGCCAGCAGTGAAGGGGGCTCTGGGGCCAACGTCCTGACTTTC.

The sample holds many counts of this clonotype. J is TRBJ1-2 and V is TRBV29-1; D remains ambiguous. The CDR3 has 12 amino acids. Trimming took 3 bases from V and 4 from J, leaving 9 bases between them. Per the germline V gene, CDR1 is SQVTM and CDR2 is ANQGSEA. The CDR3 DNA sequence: TGCAGCGTTGATCAGGAGACCTATGGCTACACCTTC. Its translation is CSVDQETYGYTF.

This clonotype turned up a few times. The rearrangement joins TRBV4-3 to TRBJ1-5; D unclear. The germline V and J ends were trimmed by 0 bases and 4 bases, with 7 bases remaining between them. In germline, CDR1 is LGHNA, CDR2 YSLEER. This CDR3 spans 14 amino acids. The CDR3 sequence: CASSQESANQPQHF. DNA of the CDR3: TGCGCCAGCAGCCAAGAATCAGCAAATCAGCCCCAGCATTTT.

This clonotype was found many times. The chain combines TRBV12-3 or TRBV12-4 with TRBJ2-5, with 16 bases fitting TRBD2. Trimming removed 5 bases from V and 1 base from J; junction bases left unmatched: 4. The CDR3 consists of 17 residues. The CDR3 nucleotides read TGTGCCAGCAGTGCCGGGACTAGCGGGGGGGCCCAAGAGACCCAGTACTTC. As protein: CASSAGTSGGAQETQYF.

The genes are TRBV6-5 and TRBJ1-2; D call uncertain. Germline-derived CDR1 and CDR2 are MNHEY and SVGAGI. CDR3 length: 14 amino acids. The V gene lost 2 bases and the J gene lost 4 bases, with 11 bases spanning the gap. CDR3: CASSYGGSSYGYTF. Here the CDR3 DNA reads TGTGCCAGCAGTTACGGTGGGTCCTCCTATGGCTACACCTTC.

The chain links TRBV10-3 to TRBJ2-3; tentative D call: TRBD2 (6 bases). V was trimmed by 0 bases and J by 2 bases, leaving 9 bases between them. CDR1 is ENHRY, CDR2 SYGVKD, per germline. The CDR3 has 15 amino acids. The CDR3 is CAISESSGNTDTQYF. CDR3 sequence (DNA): TGTGCCATCAGTGAGTCTAGCGGCAACACAGATACGCAGTATTTT.

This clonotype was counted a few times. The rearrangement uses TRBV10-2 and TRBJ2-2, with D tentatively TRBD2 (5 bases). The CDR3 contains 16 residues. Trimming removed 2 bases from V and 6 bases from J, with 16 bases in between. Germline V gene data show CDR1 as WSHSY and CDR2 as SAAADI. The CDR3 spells CASSERESDLAGELFF. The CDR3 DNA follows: TGCGCCAGCAGTGAGAGGGAGTCAGATCTTGCCGGGGAGCTGTTTTTT.

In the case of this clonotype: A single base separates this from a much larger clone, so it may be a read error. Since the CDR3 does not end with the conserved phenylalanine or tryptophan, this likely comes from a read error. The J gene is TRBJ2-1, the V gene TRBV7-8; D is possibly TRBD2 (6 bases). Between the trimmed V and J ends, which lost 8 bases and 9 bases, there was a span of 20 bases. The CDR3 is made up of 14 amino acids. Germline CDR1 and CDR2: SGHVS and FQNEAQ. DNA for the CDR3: TGTGCCAGCGGCCCGGCCTTTGTGGGAGGTGAGCAGTTCCTC. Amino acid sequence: CASGPAFVGGEQFL.

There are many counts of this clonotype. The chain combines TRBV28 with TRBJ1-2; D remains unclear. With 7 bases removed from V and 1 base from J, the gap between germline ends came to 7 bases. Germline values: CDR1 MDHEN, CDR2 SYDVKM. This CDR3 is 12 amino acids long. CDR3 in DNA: TGTGCCAGCATGGTGGATAACTATGGCTACACCTTC. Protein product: CASMVDNYGYTF.